The 28 T cell receptor beta chains below come from one sample, sequenced in a study of neoadjuvant anti-PD-1 for oral cavity cancer. Data came from immunoSEQ multiplex PCR; TCRdb stores just in-frame clones and leaves some out. Here the sample spans approximately 13,000 clones, 50% to 75% being singletons. Sequencing used PBMCs, obtained before nivolumab (anti-PD-1) treatment. These receptor sequences come from a person aged 35-79 years with oral cavity squamous cell carcinoma.

This clone was detected a few times. This chain connects TRBV6-5 to TRBJ2-7; 12 bases agree with TRBD1. The CDR3 contains 15 residues. V gave up 2 bases and J gave up 4 bases; unmatched junction bases: 3. Germline CDR1 reads MNHEY; CDR2 reads SVGAGI. CDR3 DNA sequence: TGTGCCAGCAGTTACGGGACAGGGGGCGCATACGAGCAGTACTTC. Residues: CASSYGTGGAYEQYF.

The gene calls are TRBV7-9 and TRBJ1-1; 7 nucleotides line up with TRBD1. The junction had 9 bases not matched to a gene; V was cut back by 4 bases and J by 7 bases. CDR3 size: 14 residues. Germline CDR1 and CDR2: SEHNR and FQNEAQ (reference sequence). CDR3 bases: TGTGCCAGCAGCTCCTCCGGGACAGTAAGTGAAGCTTTCTTT. Translating gives CASSSSGTVSEAFF.

The count of this clone is one. Here the CDR3 DNA reads TGTGCCAGCAGCTCCCTCATGCGGACTGAAGCTTTCTTT. Encoded protein: CASSSLMRTEAFF. J is TRBJ1-1 and V is TRBV7-2; D gene unclear. The ends were cut back, 4 bases at V and 5 bases at J, with 11 bases in the middle. This CDR3 has 13 amino acids. Germline CDR1 reads SGHTA; CDR2 reads FQGNSA.

The rearrangement links TRBV30 to TRBJ2-5, with D unresolved. V dropped 3 bases and J dropped 5 bases, with 16 bases sitting between them. CDR1 GTSNPN and CDR2 SVGIG come from the germline V gene (reference sequence). The CDR3 runs to 14 residues. The CDR3 sequence: CAWSRRQCKETQYF. The CDR3 DNA reads as TGTGCCTGGAGCCGTAGGCAGTGTAAGGAGACCCAGTACTTC.

The chain joins TRBV28 to TRBJ2-7; D is unresolved. CDR3 length equals 12 residues. Germline CDR1 and CDR2: MDHEN and SYDVKM. V gave up 7 bases and J gave up 2 bases, with 9 bases separating them. As DNA, the CDR3 is TGTGCCAGCAAGGGCGTAACCTACGAGCAGTACTTC. It codes for CASKGVTYEQYF.

V is TRBV4-1 and J is TRBJ1-5; a weak D match, TRBD1 (5 bases). The germline V and J ends were trimmed by 0 bases and 5 bases, with 14 bases remaining between them. CDR1 is MGHRA and CDR2 is YSYEKL in the germline V gene. The length of the CDR3 is 16 residues. CDR3 coding DNA: TGCGCCAGCAGCCAAGATGGTTTTGCGGGGGATCAGCCCCAGCATTTT. This gives the protein CASSQDGFAGDQPQHF.

The CDR3 sequence: CAWDQRDTQYF. The CDR3 nucleotides read TGTGCCTGGGATCAACGGGATACGCAGTATTTT. J is TRBJ2-3 and V is TRBV30; no firm D call. CDR1 is GTSNPN, CDR2 SVGIG, per germline (reference sequence). Trimming took off 5 bases at V and 6 bases at J, with 9 bases between the two ends. The CDR3 has 11 residues.

This clone was seen a few times. The chain is built from TRBV29-1 and TRBJ1-4, with D maybe TRBD1 (5 bases). V lost 1 base to trimming and J lost 5 bases, with 14 bases between them. Per the germline V gene, CDR1 is SQVTM and CDR2 is ANQGSEA. The CDR3 has 15 amino acids. CDR3 sequence: CSVEVVDTVNEKLFF. DNA of the CDR3: TGCAGCGTTGAAGTAGTGGACACCGTAAATGAAAAACTGTTTTTT.

The rearrangement links TRBV16 to TRBJ1-2, with D maybe TRBD1 (5 bases). Trimming stripped 0 bases from V and 2 bases from J, with 10 bases between. CDR1 is KGHSY, CDR2 FQNENV, per germline. CDR3 length: 15 amino acids. In nucleotides, the CDR3 is TGTGCCAGCAGCCAATCAATACAGGAGAACTATGGCTACACCTTC. Protein sequence: CASSQSIQENYGYTF.

About this clone itself: A junction boundary mismatches the germline segment, possibly from a read error. The V and J genes are TRBV20-1 and TRBJ1-2; D not resolved. Looked up from germline, CDR1 is DFQATT and CDR2 is SNEGSKA (reference sequence). The CDR3 loop spans 11 amino acids. The CDR3 DNA reads TGCAGTGCTGGAGAAGAGGGCGGCTACACCTTC. Residues: CSAGEEGGYTF.

The CDR3 loop is CASSSGQGGNEQFF. CDR3 bases: TGTGCCAGCAGCTCCGGACAGGGTGGTAATGAGCAGTTCTTC. V usage is TRBV5-4 and J usage is TRBJ2-1; 8 bases fit TRBD1. V dropped 3 bases and J dropped 7; count of bases not matched to a gene: 6. The CDR3 has 14 residues. CDR1 and CDR2 (germline): SGHNT, YYREEE (reference sequence).

This chain uses TRBV12-5 with TRBJ2-1; D is uncertain. Germline CDR1 and CDR2: LGHNT and FRNRAP. V lost 6 bases to trimming and J lost 6 bases, with 12 bases between them. This CDR3 has 13 residues. CDR3 residues: CASGRTPVNEQFF. The CDR3 coding sequence is TGTGCTAGTGGCCGAACCCCCGTCAATGAGCAGTTCTTC.

The CDR3 is CASSLGPSGGYEQYF. The DNA for the CDR3 is TGTGCCAGCAGCTTAGGGCCTAGCGGGGGCTACGAGCAGTACTTC. This chain uses TRBV7-9 with TRBJ2-7; 10 bases are shared with TRBD2. This CDR3 is built from 15 residues. Germline assignment: CDR1 SEHNR and CDR2 FQNEAQ (reference sequence). V lost 1 base and J lost 3; bases outside the gene matches: 3.

This chain joins TRBV5-4 and TRBJ1-1; 8 positions agree with TRBD1. The length of the CDR3 is 17 residues. Per germline, CDR1 SGHNT and CDR2 YYREEE (reference sequence). V lost 6 bases, J lost 0 bases, and 13 bases stayed unmatched. CDR3 nucleotides: TGTGCCAGCACCCTTGTCCAGGGGGCTGACCTGAACACTGAAGCTTTCTTT. Protein: CASTLVQGADLNTEAFF.

The chain links TRBV14 to TRBJ2-2, with 8 bases aligning to TRBD2. V lost 4 bases to trimming and J lost 4 bases; unmatched junction nucleotides: 5. The CDR3 totals 15 residues. CDR1 is SGHDN, CDR2 FVKESK, per germline. The CDR3 sequence: CASSPVAGGTGELFF. DNA of the CDR3: TGTGCCAGCAGCCCAGTCGCGGGAGGCACCGGGGAGCTGTTTTTT.

This chain uses TRBV6-1 with TRBJ2-4; D remains ambiguous. The V end was cut by 0 bases, the J end by 2 bases, with 32 bases between. The CDR3 length is 23 residues. The germline V gene has CDR1 MNHNS and CDR2 SASEGT. The CDR3 nucleotides read TGTGCCAGCAGTGAAGCGCGTCTGGTGGGTTCGCCCCCACCGATAAAGCCCAAAAACATTCAGTACTTC. Its translation is CASSEARLVGSPPPIKPKNIQYF.

The chain has TRBV5-1 and TRBJ1-4, with 7 bases lining up with TRBD1. Looked up from germline, CDR1 is SGHRS and CDR2 is YFSETQ. The junction had 8 bases not matched to a gene; V was cut back by 0 bases and J by 0 bases. The CDR3 consists of 18 residues. Written as DNA, the CDR3 is TGCGCCAGCAGCTTGGTAGGGCCAGGGGGTCCAACTAATGAAAAACTGTTTTTT. The encoded protein is CASSLVGPGGPTNEKLFF.

In this sample, this clone turned up a few times. This chain links TRBV19 with TRBJ2-7; tentatively, D is TRBD1 (5 bases). The CDR3 length is 15 residues. The germline CDR1 and CDR2 sequences are LNHDA and SQIVND (reference sequence). Between the trimmed V and J ends, which lost 3 bases and 2 bases, there was a span of 14 bases. The CDR3 nucleotides are TGTGCCAGTAGTATGGTAGGGGCCTACACCTACGAGCAGTACTTC. Translated: CASSMVGAYTYEQYF.

This clone has just one count. V gene TRBV7-9 combines with J gene TRBJ2-1; TRBD1 matches 7 bases. Germline CDR1 is SEHNR and CDR2 is FQNEAQ (reference sequence). Trimming cost V 5 bases and J 0 bases; bases outside gene matches: 7. CDR3 length: 16 amino acids. The DNA for the CDR3 is TGTGCCAGCAGCCCCTGGGGACAGAGCTCCTACAATGAGCAGTTCTTC. This gives the protein CASSPWGQSSYNEQFF.

This chain uses TRBV11-2 with TRBJ1-6; D is unresolved. V was pared by 4 bases and J by 5 bases, with 9 bases between. CDR1 SGHAT and CDR2 FQNNGV come from the germline V gene. CDR3 length: 14 residues. The CDR3 protein is CASSWTVNNSPLHF. The CDR3 region has the DNA TGTGCCAGCAGCTGGACGGTTAATAATTCACCCCTCCACTTT. The whole variable domain, remainder taken from reference TRBV11-2 and TRBJ1-6, is EAGVAQSPRYKIIEKRQSVAFWCNPISGHATLYWYQQILGQGPKLLIQFQNNGVVDDSQLPKDRFSAERLKGVDSTLKIQPAKLEDSAVYLCASSWTVNNSPLHFGNGTRLTVT.

The chain links TRBV25-1 to TRBJ2-2, with D tentatively TRBD1 or TRBD2 (6 bases each). The CDR3 has 15 residues. Germline V gene sequence: CDR1 MGHDK, CDR2 SYGVNS. The V and J ends lost 6 bases and 4 bases respectively, with 15 bases between them. The CDR3 sequence: CASRRDTPSTGELFF. The CDR3 nucleotides read TGTGCCAGCAGGCGGGACACCCCGAGCACCGGGGAGCTGTTTTTT.

The chain has TRBV4-2 and TRBJ2-3; D is unclear. The germline CDR1 and CDR2 sequences are LGHNA and YNFKEQ. The CDR3 sequence is 17 residues long. Between the trimmed V and J ends, which lost 1 base and 0 bases, there was a span of 14 bases. The CDR3 DNA sequence: TGTGCCAGCAGCCAAGTGTCCGCCTTACAAAGCACAGATACGCAGTATTTT. Protein sequence: CASSQVSALQSTDTQYF.

The gene calls are TRBV4-1 and TRBJ2-5; TRBD1 agrees at 7 bases. V lost 0 bases and J lost 2; bases outside the gene matches: 9. Germline V gene lookup returns CDR1 MGHRA and CDR2 YSYEKL. This CDR3 has 17 residues. CDR3 region: CASSQDAKGAQQETQYF. CDR3 in DNA: TGCGCCAGCAGCCAAGATGCGAAGGGGGCTCAACAAGAGACCCAGTACTTC.

The chain employs TRBV7-8 and TRBJ2-1; D is perhaps TRBD1 or TRBD2 (5 bases each). This CDR3 has 17 residues. Trimming removed 2 bases from V and 2 bases from J, with 16 bases in between. CDR1 SGHVS and CDR2 FQNEAQ come from the germline V gene. CDR3 residues: CASSLLAAGRPYNEQFF. For the CDR3, the DNA is TGTGCCAGCAGCTTACTAGCAGCAGGGCGACCCTACAATGAGCAGTTCTTC.

The chain couples TRBV28 to TRBJ1-1, with D possibly TRBD1 on 6 matching bases. This CDR3 region has 16 residues. Trimming stripped 6 bases from V and 2 bases from J, with 19 bases between. Germline CDR1 is MDHEN and CDR2 is SYDVKM. The CDR3: CASSPGTTRGNTEAFF. The CDR3 coding sequence is TGTGCCAGCAGCCCTGGGACAACGAGGGGTAACACTGAAGCTTTCTTT.

There are a few counts of this clone. This sequence joins TRBV7-6 and TRBJ1-1, with 8 bases identical to TRBD1. Germline V lookup: CDR1 SGHVS, CDR2 FNYEAQ. The trim removed 2 bases at V and 4 bases at J, leaving 12 bases unmatched. The CDR3 is made up of 17 amino acids. The CDR3 nucleotides read TGTGCCAGCAGCTTATCCGGGACAGGCCTAGGCTCCACTGAAGCTTTCTTT. It is translated as CASSLSGTGLGSTEAFF.

The V call is TRBV5-4, the J call TRBJ1-1, with D maybe TRBD1 (6 bases). Germline values: CDR1 SGHNT, CDR2 YYREEE (reference sequence). This CDR3 contains 13 residues. Trimming took 7 bases from V and 4 from J, leaving 14 bases between them. For the CDR3, the DNA is TGTGCCAGCGCCGGGGGGCTAGGCACTGAAGCTTTCTTT. Its protein is CASAGGLGTEAFF.

The chain carries TRBV5-5 and TRBJ1-3; D is unresolved. V lost 4 bases, J lost 0 bases, and 14 bases lay in between. Germline values: CDR1 SGHKS, CDR2 YYEKEE (reference sequence). CDR3 length: 16 amino acids. CDR3 bases: TGTGCCAGCAGCCTGGTGGTCATCGACTCTGGAAACACCATATATTTT. As protein: CASSLVVIDSGNTIYF.